The present T cell receptor beta chain was sequenced within a study of blood T cell repertoires in COVID-19. Study summary: The United States, Italy and Spain provided the acute and convalescent COVID-19 samples.

This clone was recorded a few times. Recruitment covered about 26 US areas and drew participants whose ages spanned roughly 18 to 89 years. Cohorts were based on clinical histories the participants reported. Germline CDR1 reads SGHVS; CDR2 reads FQNEAQ. V was clipped by 2 bases and J by 8 bases, with 13 bases between them. There are 14 residues in the CDR3. In the original analysis: Scientists estimated how many nucleated cells there were by amplifying reference gene primers. Only in-frame clones appear in the TCRdb table, and some are missing; sequencing was by immunoSEQ multiplex PCR. The DNA gave D and trimming, while V, J and clone size come from that table. There are 200,000 to 300,000 clones in the sample; about four fifths occur only once, and less than 4% lies in the top ten.

The TCR originated in a woman in her thirties or forties who had been exposed to COVID-19. The sample was PBMCs or T cells enriched from blood (not recorded which). The chain uses TRBV7-8 and TRBJ1-3; tentatively, D is TRBD1 (6 bases). Here the CDR3 reads CASSLRTAGDTIYF. DNA for the CDR3: TGTGCCAGCAGCTTACGGACAGCCGGGGACACCATATATTTT.